This TCR beta chain was captured by sequencing in a study of blood T cell repertoires in COVID-19. The CDR3 runs 18 residues. The ends lost 5 bases at V and 0 bases at J; junction bases unmatched: 11. The V gene's germline CDR1 is SGHTA and CDR2 FQGTGA. Authors' analysis steps: From reference gene primer amplification, estimates of nucleated cell counts were derived. Generated by immunoSEQ multiplex PCR, the TCRdb table keeps only in-frame clones and is missing some. V, J and clone size derive from that table, while D and trimming were established from the DNA sequence. The repertoire holds around 100,000 clones, with 80% to 90% as singletons.

Sequencing was carried out using peripheral blood. This chain uses TRBV7-3 with TRBJ2-2; 8 bases fit TRBD2. The TCR originated in a woman aged 55-75 years with acute or convalescent COVID-19. The CDR3 loop is CASSKTPGGPSNTGELFF. CDR3 DNA sequence: TGTGCCAGCAGCAAAACCCCGGGAGGGCCATCGAACACCGGGGAGCTGTTTTTT.